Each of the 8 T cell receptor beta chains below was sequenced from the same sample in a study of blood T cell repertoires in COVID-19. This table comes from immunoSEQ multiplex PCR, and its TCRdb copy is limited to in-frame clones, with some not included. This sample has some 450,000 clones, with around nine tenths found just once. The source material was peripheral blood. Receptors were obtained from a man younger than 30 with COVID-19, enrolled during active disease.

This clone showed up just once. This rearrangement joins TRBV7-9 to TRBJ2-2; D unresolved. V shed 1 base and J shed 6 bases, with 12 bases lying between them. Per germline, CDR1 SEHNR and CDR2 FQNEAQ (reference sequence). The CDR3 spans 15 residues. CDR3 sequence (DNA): TGTGCCAGCAGCTTAGAACTTTCGGGTGCCGGGGAGCTGTTTTTT. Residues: CASSLELSGAGELFF.

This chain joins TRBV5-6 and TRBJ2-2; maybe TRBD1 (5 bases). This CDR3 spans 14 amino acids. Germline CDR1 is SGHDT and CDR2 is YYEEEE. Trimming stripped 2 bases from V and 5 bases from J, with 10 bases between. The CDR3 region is CASSFDSWTGELFF. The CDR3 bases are TGTGCCAGCAGCTTCGACAGTTGGACCGGGGAGCTGTTTTTT.

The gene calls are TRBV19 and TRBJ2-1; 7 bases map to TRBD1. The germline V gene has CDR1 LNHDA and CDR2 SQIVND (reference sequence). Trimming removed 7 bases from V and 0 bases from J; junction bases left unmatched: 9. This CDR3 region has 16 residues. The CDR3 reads CASTPTGIRSYNEQFF. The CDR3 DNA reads TGTGCCAGTACCCCGACAGGGATTCGCTCCTACAATGAGCAGTTCTTC. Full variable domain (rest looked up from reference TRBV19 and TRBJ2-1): DGGITQSPKYLFRKEGQNVTLSCEQNLNHDAMYWYRQDPGQGLRLIYYSQIVNDFQKGDIAEGYSVSREKKESFPLTVTSAQKNPTAFYLCASTPTGIRSYNEQFFGPGTRLTVL.

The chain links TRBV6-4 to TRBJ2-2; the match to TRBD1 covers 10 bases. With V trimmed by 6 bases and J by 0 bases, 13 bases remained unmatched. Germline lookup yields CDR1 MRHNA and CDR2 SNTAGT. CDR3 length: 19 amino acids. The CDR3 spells CASSERDRGMPSNTGELFF. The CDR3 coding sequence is TGTGCCAGCAGCGAAAGGGACAGGGGAATGCCATCGAACACCGGGGAGCTGTTTTTT.

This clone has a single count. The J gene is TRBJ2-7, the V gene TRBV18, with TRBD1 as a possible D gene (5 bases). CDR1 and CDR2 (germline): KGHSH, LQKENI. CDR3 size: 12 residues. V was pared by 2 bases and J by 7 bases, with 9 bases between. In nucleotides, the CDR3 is TGTGCCAGCTCACCATACGACAGAGAGCAGTACTTC. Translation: CASSPYDREQYF.

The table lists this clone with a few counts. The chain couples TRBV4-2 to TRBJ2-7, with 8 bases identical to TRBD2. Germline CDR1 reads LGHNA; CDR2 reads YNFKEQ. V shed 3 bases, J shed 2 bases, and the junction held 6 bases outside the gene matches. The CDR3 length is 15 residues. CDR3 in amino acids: CASSQGRGETYEQYF. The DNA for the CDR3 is TGTGCCAGCAGCCAGGGGCGGGGGGAGACCTACGAGCAGTACTTC.

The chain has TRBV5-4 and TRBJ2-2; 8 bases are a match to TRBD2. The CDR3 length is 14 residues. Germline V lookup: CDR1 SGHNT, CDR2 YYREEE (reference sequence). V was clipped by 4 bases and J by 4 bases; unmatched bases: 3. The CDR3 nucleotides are TGTGCCAGCAGCCCCGGGGGGGTCACCGGGGAGCTGTTTTTT. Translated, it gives CASSPGGVTGELFF.

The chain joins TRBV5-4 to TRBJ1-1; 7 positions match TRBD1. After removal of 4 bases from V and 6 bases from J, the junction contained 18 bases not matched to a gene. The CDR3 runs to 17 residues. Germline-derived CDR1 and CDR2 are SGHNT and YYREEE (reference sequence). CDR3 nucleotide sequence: TGTGCCAGCAGCCCCCCACCGAACCGGGACAGCTTTTCTGAAGCTTTCTTT. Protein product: CASSPPPNRDSFSEAFF.